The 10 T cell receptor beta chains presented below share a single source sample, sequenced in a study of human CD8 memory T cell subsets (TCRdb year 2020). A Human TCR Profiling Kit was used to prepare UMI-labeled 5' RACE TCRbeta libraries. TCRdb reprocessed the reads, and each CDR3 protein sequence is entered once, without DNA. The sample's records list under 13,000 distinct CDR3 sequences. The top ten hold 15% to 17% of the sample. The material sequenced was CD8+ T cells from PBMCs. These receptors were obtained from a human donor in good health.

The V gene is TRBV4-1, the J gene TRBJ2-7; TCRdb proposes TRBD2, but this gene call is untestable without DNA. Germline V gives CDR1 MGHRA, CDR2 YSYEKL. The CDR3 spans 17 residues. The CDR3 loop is CASSQEFLRAGVYEQYF.

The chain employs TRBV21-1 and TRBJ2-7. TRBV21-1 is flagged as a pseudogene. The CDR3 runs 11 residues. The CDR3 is CASIVYYEQYF.

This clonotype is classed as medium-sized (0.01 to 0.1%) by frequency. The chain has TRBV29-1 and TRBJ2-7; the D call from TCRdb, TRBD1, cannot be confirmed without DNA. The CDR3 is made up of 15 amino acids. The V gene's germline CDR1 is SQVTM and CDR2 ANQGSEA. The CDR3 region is CSVEVPGQVAYEQYF.

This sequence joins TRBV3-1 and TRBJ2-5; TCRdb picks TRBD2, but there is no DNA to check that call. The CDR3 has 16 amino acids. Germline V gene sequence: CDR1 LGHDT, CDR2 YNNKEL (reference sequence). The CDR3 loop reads CASSQDLASGIETQYF.

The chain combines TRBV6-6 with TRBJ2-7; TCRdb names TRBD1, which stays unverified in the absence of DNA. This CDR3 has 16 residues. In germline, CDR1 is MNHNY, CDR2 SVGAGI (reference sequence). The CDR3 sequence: CASSPKGGQSSYEQYF.

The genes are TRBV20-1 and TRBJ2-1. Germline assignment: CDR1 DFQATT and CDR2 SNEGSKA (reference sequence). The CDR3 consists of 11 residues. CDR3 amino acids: CSAVRLNEQFF.

The CDR3 here is CASSLAYFRGTGELFF. The chain is built from TRBV7-8 and TRBJ2-2; checking the TCRdb D call of TRBD1 is not possible without DNA. There are 16 residues in the CDR3. Looked up from germline, CDR1 is SGHVS and CDR2 is FQNEAQ.

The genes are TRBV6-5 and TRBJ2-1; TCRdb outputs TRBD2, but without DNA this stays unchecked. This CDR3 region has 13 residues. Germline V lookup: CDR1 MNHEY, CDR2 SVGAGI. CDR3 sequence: CASRSTSVNEQFF.

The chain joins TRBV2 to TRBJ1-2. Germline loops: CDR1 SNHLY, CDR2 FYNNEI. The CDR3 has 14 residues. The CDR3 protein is CASSERQSNYGYTF.

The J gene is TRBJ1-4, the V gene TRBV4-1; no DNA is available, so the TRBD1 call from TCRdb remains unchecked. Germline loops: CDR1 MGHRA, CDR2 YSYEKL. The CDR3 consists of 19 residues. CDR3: CASSQVGQRYTATNEKLFF.